These 9 T cell receptor beta chains originate from one sample sequenced in a study of T cell responses to AZD1222 COVID-19 vaccine. Some clones are missing from TCRdb's copy, which holds only in-frame ones; the method was immunoSEQ multiplex PCR. The table lists some 90,000 clones, over 80% of them singletons. Sequencing was performed on peripheral blood, taken on day 0 of AZD1222 vaccination. The receptors derive from an adult in good health.

This chain connects TRBV18 to TRBJ1-2; 11 bases match TRBD1. The CDR3 contains 15 residues. The ends lost 4 bases at V and 6 bases at J; junction bases unmatched: 7. Germline V gene lookup returns CDR1 KGHSH and CDR2 LQKENI. The CDR3 spells CASSLRDRGTDGYTF. For the CDR3, the DNA is TGTGCCAGCTCACTCCGGGACAGGGGGACGGATGGCTACACCTTC. Together with reference TRBV18 and TRBJ1-2, the CDR3 gives the full variable domain: NAGVMQNPRHLVRRRGQEARLRCSPMKGHSHVYWYRQLPEEGLKFMVYLQKENIIDESGMPKERFSAEFPKEGPSILRIQQVVRGDSAAYFCASSLRDRGTDGYTFGSGTRLTVV.

The CDR3 coding sequence is TGTGCCAGCAGTCCTTCGACAGGGATCAGCTACGAGCAGTACTTC. Translating gives CASSPSTGISYEQYF. The V gene is TRBV28, the J gene TRBJ2-7, with 7 positions matching TRBD1. Unmatched junction bases numbered 10, after V lost 5 bases and J lost 3 bases. This CDR3 comprises 15 residues. Germline values: CDR1 MDHEN, CDR2 SYDVKM.

The chain is built from TRBV9 and TRBJ2-2, with 9 bases aligning to TRBD1. After removal of 0 bases from V and 9 bases from J, the junction contained 6 bases not matched to a gene. CDR3 size: 15 residues. Germline loops: CDR1 SGDLS, CDR2 YYNGEE. The CDR3 DNA reads TGTGCCAGCAGCGTAGGGGACAGGGAGGACCGGGAGCTGTTTTTT. It codes for CASSVGDREDRELFF.

The chain has TRBV28 and TRBJ1-2, with 11 bases matching TRBD1. This CDR3 spans 14 amino acids. Germline V gene sequence: CDR1 MDHEN, CDR2 SYDVKM. The J segment lost 4 bases and the V segment lost 5 bases, leaving 3 bases of the junction unmatched. The CDR3 spells CASSADRGPYGYTF. The CDR3 DNA follows: TGTGCCAGCAGTGCGGACAGGGGGCCCTATGGCTACACCTTC.

The V call is TRBV6-6, the J call TRBJ2-7; D not resolved. The CDR3 has 14 amino acids. Trimming shortened V by 6 bases and J by 7 bases, and 19 bases separated the two germline ends. CDR1 and CDR2 (germline): MNHNY, SVGAGI (reference sequence). CDR3 amino acids: CASRDREERREQYF. The DNA of the CDR3 is TGTGCCAGCAGGGATCGAGAGGAGAGGCGAGAGCAGTACTTC.

This chain uses TRBV5-8 with TRBJ1-6; TRBD1 might be the D (5 bases). The CDR3 has 15 amino acids. V lost 1 base and J 9 bases, leaving 14 bases between the germline ends. The germline CDR1 and CDR2 sequences are SGHTS and YDEGEE. The CDR3 is CASSLRGAVGSPLHF. The CDR3 region has the DNA TGTGCCAGCAGCTTGAGAGGGGCAGTCGGTTCACCCCTCCACTTT.

The chain uses TRBV7-2 and TRBJ2-2, with D hard to call. Germline V gene data show CDR1 as SGHTA and CDR2 as FQGNSA. Trimming removed 1 base from V and 4 bases from J, with 4 bases in between. CDR3 length equals 13 residues. The CDR3 reads CASSLEGTGELFF. The CDR3 DNA reads TGTGCCAGCAGCTTAGAGGGCACCGGGGAGCTGTTTTTT.

The chain carries TRBV6-2 or TRBV6-3 and TRBJ1-1; no firm D call. With 2 bases removed from V and 6 bases from J, the gap between germline ends came to 13 bases. CDR3 size: 14 residues. Germline CDR1 and CDR2: MNHEY and SVGEGT. CDR3 DNA sequence: TGTGCCAGCAGTTACGAAGGGAGGGTCGCTGAAGCTTTCTTT. Amino acids: CASSYEGRVAEAFF.

The rearrangement joins TRBV6-5 to TRBJ2-7; D not resolved. Germline V gene sequence: CDR1 MNHEY, CDR2 SVGAGI. Trimming took off 1 base at V and 2 bases at J, with 9 bases between the two ends. CDR3 length: 14 residues. The CDR3: CASSYLSRTYEQYF. In DNA, the CDR3 is TGTGCCAGCAGTTACTTGAGTCGGACCTACGAGCAGTACTTC.